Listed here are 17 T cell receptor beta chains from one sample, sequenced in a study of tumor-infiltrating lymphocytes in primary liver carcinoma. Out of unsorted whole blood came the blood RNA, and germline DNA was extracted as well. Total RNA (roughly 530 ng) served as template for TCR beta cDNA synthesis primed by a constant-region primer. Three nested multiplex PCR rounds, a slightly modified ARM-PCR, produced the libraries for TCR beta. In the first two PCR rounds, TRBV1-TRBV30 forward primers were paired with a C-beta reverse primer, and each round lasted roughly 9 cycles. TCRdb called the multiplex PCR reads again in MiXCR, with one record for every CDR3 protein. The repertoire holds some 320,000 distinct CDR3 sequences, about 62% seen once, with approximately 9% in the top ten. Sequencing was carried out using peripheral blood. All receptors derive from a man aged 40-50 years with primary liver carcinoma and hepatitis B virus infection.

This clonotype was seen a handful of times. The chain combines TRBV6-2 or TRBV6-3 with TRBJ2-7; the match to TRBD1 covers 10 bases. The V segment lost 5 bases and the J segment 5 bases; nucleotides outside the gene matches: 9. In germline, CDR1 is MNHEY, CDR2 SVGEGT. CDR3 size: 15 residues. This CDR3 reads CASSDPGQGTHEQYF. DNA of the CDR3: TGTGCCAGCAGTGATCCGGGACAGGGGACCCACGAGCAGTACTTC.

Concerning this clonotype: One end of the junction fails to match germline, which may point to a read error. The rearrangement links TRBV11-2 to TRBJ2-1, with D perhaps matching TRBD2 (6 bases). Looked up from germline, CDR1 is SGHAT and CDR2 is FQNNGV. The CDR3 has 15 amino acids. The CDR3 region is CASNLVSGEGNEQFF. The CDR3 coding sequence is TGTGCCAGCAACTTAGTGTCGGGGGAAGGTAATGAGCAGTTCTTC.

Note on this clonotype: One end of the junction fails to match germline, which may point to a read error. CDR3 sequence reads: CAISLPLYGYTF. The CDR3 DNA follows: TGTGCCATCAGCCTCCCACTCTATGGCTACACCTTC. The rearrangement joins TRBV11-2 to TRBJ1-2; D gene uncertain. Germline V gene lookup returns CDR1 SGHAT and CDR2 FQNNGV. The CDR3 is made up of 12 amino acids.

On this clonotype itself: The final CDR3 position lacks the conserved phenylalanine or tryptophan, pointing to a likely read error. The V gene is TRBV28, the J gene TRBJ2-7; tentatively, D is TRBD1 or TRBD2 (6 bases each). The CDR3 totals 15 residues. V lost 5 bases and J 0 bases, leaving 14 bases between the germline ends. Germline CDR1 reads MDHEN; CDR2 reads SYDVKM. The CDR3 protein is CASSPGGGSSYEQYL. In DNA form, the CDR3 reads TGTGCCAGCAGTCCCGGAGGGGGTAGCTCCTACGAGCAGTACCTC.

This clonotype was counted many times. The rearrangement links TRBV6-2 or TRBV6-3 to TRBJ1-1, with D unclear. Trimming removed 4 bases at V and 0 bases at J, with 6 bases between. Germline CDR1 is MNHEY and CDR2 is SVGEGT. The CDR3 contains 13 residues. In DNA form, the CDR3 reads TGTGCCAGCAGTTCCGTGGTGAACACTGAAGCTTTCTTT. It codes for CASSSVVNTEAFF.

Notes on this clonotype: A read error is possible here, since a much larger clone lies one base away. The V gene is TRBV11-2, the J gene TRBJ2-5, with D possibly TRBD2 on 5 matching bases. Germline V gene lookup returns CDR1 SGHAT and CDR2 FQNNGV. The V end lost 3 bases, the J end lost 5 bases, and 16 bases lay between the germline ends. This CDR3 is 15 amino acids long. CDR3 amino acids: CASSLLVGSGETQYF. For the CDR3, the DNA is TGTGCCAGCAGCTTGCTAGTGGGATCGGGGGAGACCCAGTACTTC.

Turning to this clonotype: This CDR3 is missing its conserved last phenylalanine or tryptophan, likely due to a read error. CDR3 nucleotides: TGTGTCAGCAGTTACCCTGGGAAGGAGCAGTACTAC. Encoded protein: CVSSYPGKEQYY. The chain has TRBV6-6 and TRBJ2-7, with D unclear. The CDR3 totals 12 residues. From germline, CDR1 is MNHNY and CDR2 SVGAGI (reference sequence).

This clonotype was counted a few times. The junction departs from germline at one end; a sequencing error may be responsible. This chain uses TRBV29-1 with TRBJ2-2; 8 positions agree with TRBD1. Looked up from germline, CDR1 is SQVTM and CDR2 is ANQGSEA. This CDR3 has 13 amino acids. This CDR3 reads CSGRQGITGELLF. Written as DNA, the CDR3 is TGCAGTGGCCGACAGGGGATCACCGGGGAGCTGCTTTTT.

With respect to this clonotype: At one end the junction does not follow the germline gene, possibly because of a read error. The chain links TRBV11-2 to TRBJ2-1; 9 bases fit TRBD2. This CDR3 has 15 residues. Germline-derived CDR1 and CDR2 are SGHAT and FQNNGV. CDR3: CASSPWSGGYNKQFF. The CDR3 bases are TGTGCCAGCAGCCCTTGGAGCGGGGGGTACAATAAGCAGTTCTTC.

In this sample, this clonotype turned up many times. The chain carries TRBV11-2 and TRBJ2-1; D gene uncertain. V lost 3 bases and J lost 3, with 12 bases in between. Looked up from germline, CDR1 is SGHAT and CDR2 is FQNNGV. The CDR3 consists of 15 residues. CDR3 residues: CASSFGQIFYNEQFF. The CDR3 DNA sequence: TGTGCCAGCAGCTTCGGGCAGATCTTCTACAATGAGCAGTTCTTC.

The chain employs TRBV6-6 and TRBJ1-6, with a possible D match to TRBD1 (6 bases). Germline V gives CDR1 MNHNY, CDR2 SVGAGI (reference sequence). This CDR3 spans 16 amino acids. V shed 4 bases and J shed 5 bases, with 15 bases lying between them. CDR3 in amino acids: CASSCDLRTDNSPLHF. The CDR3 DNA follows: TGTGCCAGCAGTTGCGACCTTCGGACAGATAATTCACCCCTCCACTTT.

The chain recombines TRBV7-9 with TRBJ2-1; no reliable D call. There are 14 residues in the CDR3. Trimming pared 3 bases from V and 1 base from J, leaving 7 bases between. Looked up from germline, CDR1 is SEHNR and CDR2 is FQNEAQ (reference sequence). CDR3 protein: CASSFLGSYNEQFF. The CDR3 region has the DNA TGTGCCAGCAGCTTCTTAGGGTCCTACAATGAGCAGTTCTTC. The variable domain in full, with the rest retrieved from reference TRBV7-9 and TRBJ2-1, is DTGVSQNPRHKITKRGQNVTFRCDPISEHNRLYWYRQTLGQGPEFLTYFQNEAQLEKSRLLSDRFSAERPKGSFSTLEIQRTEQGDSAMYLCASSFLGSYNEQFFGPGTRLTVL.

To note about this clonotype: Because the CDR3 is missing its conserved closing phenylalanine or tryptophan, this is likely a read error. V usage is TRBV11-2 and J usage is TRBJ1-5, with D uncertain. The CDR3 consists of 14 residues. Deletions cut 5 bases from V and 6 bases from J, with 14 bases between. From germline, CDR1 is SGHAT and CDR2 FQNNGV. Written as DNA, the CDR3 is TGTGCCAGCAGCCCTGGCCCGGATGGTCAGCCCCAGCATCTC. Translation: CASSPGPDGQPQHL.

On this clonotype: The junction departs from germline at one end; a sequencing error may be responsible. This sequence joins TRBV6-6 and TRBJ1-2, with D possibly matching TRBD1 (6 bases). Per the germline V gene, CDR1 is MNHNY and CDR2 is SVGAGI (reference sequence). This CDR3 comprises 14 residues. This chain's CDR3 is CVSSPWDTNYGYPF. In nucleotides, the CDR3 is TGTGTCAGCAGTCCCTGGGACACAAACTATGGCTACCCCTTC.

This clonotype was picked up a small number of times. This CDR3 reads CASSFPVTSSTDTQYF. The CDR3 nucleotides read TGTGCCAGCAGTTTCCCAGTGACTTCTAGCACAGATACGCAGTATTTT. V usage is TRBV6-1 and J usage is TRBJ2-3; D gene ambiguous. The CDR3 has 16 amino acids. Germline CDR1 and CDR2: MNHNS and SASEGT. Trimming pared 5 bases from V and 0 bases from J, leaving 15 bases between.

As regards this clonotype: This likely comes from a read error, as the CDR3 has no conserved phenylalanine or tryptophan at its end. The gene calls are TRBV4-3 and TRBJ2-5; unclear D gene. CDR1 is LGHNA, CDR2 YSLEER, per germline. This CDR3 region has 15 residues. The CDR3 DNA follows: TGCGCCAGCAGCAAAGACCACGGTCCCCAAGAGACCCAGTACCTC. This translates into CASSKDHGPQETQYL.

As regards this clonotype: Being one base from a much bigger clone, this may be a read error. The CDR3 coding sequence is TGTGCCAGCAGAAGCTCCTACGAGAAGTACTTC. This codes for CASRSSYEKYF. V gene TRBV12-3 or TRBV12-4 combines with J gene TRBJ2-7; no reliable D call. The CDR3 spans 11 residues.